Listed here are 28 T cell receptor beta chains from one sample, sequenced in a study of blood T cell repertoires in COVID-19. Assay: immunoSEQ multiplex PCR; the TCRdb copy retains only in-frame clones and omits some. This sample carries about 270,000 clones, under 90% of them seen once, and the ten largest clones take approximately 2%. The material sequenced was peripheral blood. Every receptor here comes from a man aged 45 to 65 with acute or convalescent COVID-19.

The gene calls are TRBV30 and TRBJ1-2; D remains unclear. The CDR3 sequence is 13 residues long. V lost 3 bases and J lost 4, with 12 bases in between. The germline V gene encodes CDR1 GTSNPN and CDR2 SVGIG (reference sequence). CDR3 nucleotide sequence: TGTGCCTGGAGCCCTCGGGGAACCTATGGCTACACCTTC. It encodes CAWSPRGTYGYTF.

The chain uses TRBV2 and TRBJ1-5, with 7 bases matching TRBD1. This CDR3 is built from 15 residues. The V and J ends lost 6 bases and 5 bases, in that order; junction bases with no gene match: 10. The germline gives CDR1 SNHLY, CDR2 FYNNEI. The CDR3 here is CASRTDRVRDQPQHF. The CDR3 DNA reads as TGTGCCAGCAGGACCGACAGGGTTAGGGATCAGCCCCAGCATTTT.

The rearrangement uses TRBV3-1 (or the pseudogene TRBV3-2) and TRBJ1-2, with TRBD1 as a possible D gene (6 bases). This CDR3 has 15 residues. In germline, CDR1 is LGHDT, CDR2 YNNKEL (reference sequence). Trimming removed 1 base from V and 7 bases from J, with 16 bases in between. The CDR3 protein is CASSQGNREGGGYTF. For the CDR3, the DNA is TGTGCCAGCAGCCAAGGGAACAGGGAAGGGGGTGGCTACACCTTC.

V usage is TRBV10-3 and J usage is TRBJ1-2; possible D gene TRBD1, 5 bases. The CDR3 is 14 residues long. Germline V gene sequence: CDR1 ENHRY, CDR2 SYGVKD. Trimming pared 1 base from V and 4 bases from J, leaving 10 bases between. CDR3 sequence reads: CAISELDTFYGYTF. As DNA, the CDR3 is TGTGCCATCAGTGAGTTGGACACCTTCTATGGCTACACCTTC.

The rearrangement links TRBV3-1 (or the pseudogene TRBV3-2) to TRBJ1-5; the D gene is possibly TRBD1 (6 bases). In germline, CDR1 is LGHDT, CDR2 YNNKEL (reference sequence). This CDR3 has 13 amino acids. Trimming removed 2 bases from V and 5 bases from J, with 7 bases in between. The CDR3 sequence is CASSQPGDQPQHF. The CDR3 DNA reads as TGTGCCAGCAGCCAACCAGGGGATCAGCCCCAGCATTTT.

J is TRBJ2-2 and V is TRBV3-1 (or the pseudogene TRBV3-2), with D possibly TRBD2 on 6 matching bases. The V and J ends lost 4 bases and 4 bases respectively, with 13 bases between them. This CDR3 has 15 amino acids. CDR1 and CDR2 from the germline V gene are LGHDT and YNNKEL (reference sequence). The CDR3 sequence is CASSRRDGTTGELFF. CDR3 in DNA: TGTGCCAGCAGCCGGCGGGACGGTACCACCGGGGAGCTGTTTTTT.

CDR3 protein: CASSLAEQGRGNTIYF. In nucleotides, the CDR3 is TGCGCCAGCAGCTTGGCAGAACAGGGCCGGGGAAACACCATATATTTT. J is TRBJ1-3 and V is TRBV5-1; the D gene is possibly TRBD1 (6 bases). V dropped 0 bases and J dropped 4 bases, with 14 bases sitting between them. This CDR3 region has 16 residues. Germline CDR1 SGHRS, CDR2 YFSETQ.

The chain uses TRBV29-1 and TRBJ2-7, with D tentatively TRBD1 (6 bases). V gave up 3 bases and J gave up 4 bases, with 13 bases separating them. Germline CDR1 and CDR2: SQVTM and ANQGSEA. CDR3 size: 13 residues. The CDR3 protein is CSVDLGTKYEQYF. In DNA form, the CDR3 reads TGCAGCGTTGACCTCGGGACAAAATACGAGCAGTACTTC.

J is TRBJ2-1 and V is TRBV6-5; 10 bases are a match to TRBD2. Trimming at V came to 7 bases and at J to 3 bases, leaving 6 bases not matched to a gene. Germline V CDR1 and CDR2: MNHEY, SVGAGI. CDR3 length: 15 residues. CDR3 sequence (DNA): TGTGCCAGCACCCCTACTAGCGGGATCTACAATGAGCAGTTCTTC. It codes for CASTPTSGIYNEQFF.

The chain uses TRBV7-2 and TRBJ1-2; TRBD1 matches at 7 bases. The CDR3 contains 15 residues. Per germline, CDR1 SGHTA and CDR2 FQGNSA. With 5 bases clipped from V and 8 bases from J, the junction kept 14 bases outside the gene matches. The CDR3 sequence: CASSGNRGMGRGYTF. CDR3 coding DNA: TGTGCCAGCAGCGGAAACAGGGGCATGGGTCGCGGCTACACCTTC.

The gene calls are TRBV7-3 and TRBJ2-3, with 7 bases fitting TRBD2. Unmatched junction bases numbered 8, after V lost 1 base and J lost 4 bases. The CDR3 is 16 amino acids. Germline CDR1 and CDR2: SGHTA and FQGTGA. The CDR3 DNA is TGTGCCAGCAGCTTAAACCCAGCGGGGTGGGCAGATACGCAGTATTTT. Its translation: CASSLNPAGWADTQYF. The whole variable domain, filled in from reference TRBV7-3 and TRBJ2-3, reads GAGVSQTPSNKVTEKGKYVELRCDPISGHTALYWYRQSLGQGPEFLIYFQGTGAADDSGLPNDRFFAVRPEGSVSTLKIQRTERGDSAVYLCASSLNPAGWADTQYFGPGTRLTVL.

This chain links TRBV7-3 with TRBJ2-7, with D tentatively TRBD1 (6 bases). This CDR3 contains 13 residues. Germline V gives CDR1 SGHTA, CDR2 FQGTGA. The V gene lost 3 bases and the J gene lost 6 bases, with 12 bases spanning the gap. The CDR3 sequence is CASSLAGAGEQYF. As DNA, the CDR3 is TGTGCCAGCAGCTTGGCAGGGGCGGGCGAGCAGTACTTC.

The gene calls are TRBV9 and TRBJ2-2; D uncertain. The germline V gene has CDR1 SGDLS and CDR2 YYNGEE. V lost 2 bases, J lost 3 bases, and 5 bases lay in between. The CDR3 sequence is 13 residues long. The DNA for the CDR3 is TGTGCCAGCAGCGTCGAGTACACCGGGGAGCTGTTTTTT. Protein product: CASSVEYTGELFF. The full variable domain, in which reference TRBV9 and TRBJ2-2 provide the parts outside the CDR3, is DSGVTQTPKHLITATGQRVTLRCSPRSGDLSVYWYQQSLDQGLQFLIQYYNGEERAKGNILERFSAQQFPDLHSELNLSSLELGDSALYFCASSVEYTGELFFGEGSRLTVL.

V is TRBV28 and J is TRBJ2-1; D remains unclear. This CDR3 is built from 15 residues. V was shortened by 9 bases and J by 4 bases, with 19 bases between the two germline ends. Germline assignment: CDR1 MDHEN and CDR2 SYDVKM. Written as DNA, the CDR3 is TGTGCCAGTAGTCCCCGGTACCGCCTATACAATGAGCAGTTCTTC. Translated, it gives CASSPRYRLYNEQFF.

V and J are TRBV12-5 and TRBJ1-4, with 7 bases that match TRBD1. Germline CDR1 reads LGHNT; CDR2 reads FRNRAP. V gave up 6 bases and J gave up 8 bases; unmatched junction bases: 9. The CDR3 spans 14 residues. CDR3 sequence (DNA): TGTGCTAGTGGGCAAACAGGGGCATGGGAAAAACTGTTTTTT. This codes for CASGQTGAWEKLFF.

V usage is TRBV6-4 and J usage is TRBJ2-6, with D possibly TRBD1 on 6 matching bases. This CDR3 contains 14 residues. Trimming pared 4 bases from V and 4 bases from J, leaving 8 bases between. Germline CDR1 MRHNA, CDR2 SNTAGT. CDR3 loop: CASSAGAGANVLTF. The CDR3 nucleotides are TGTGCCAGCAGTGCAGGGGCCGGGGCCAACGTCCTGACTTTC.

The chain links TRBV10-2 to TRBJ1-1, with D tentatively TRBD1 (5 bases). Germline V gene data show CDR1 as WSHSY and CDR2 as SAAADI. CDR3 length: 13 residues. The V gene lost 8 bases and the J gene lost 1 base, with 11 bases spanning the gap. The CDR3 reads CASRFTGNTEAFF. CDR3 bases: TGCGCCAGCCGATTCACAGGGAACACTGAAGCTTTCTTT.

The V gene is TRBV3-1 (or the pseudogene TRBV3-2), the J gene TRBJ2-7; 8 bases are a match to TRBD2. Unmatched junction bases numbered 2, after V lost 3 bases and J lost 1 base. The CDR3 has 14 amino acids. Per the germline V gene, CDR1 is LGHDT and CDR2 is YNNKEL (reference sequence). CDR3 protein: CASSHAGGSYEQYF. CDR3 bases: TGTGCCAGCAGCCACGCGGGGGGTTCCTACGAGCAGTACTTC.

The rearrangement links TRBV4-2 to TRBJ2-2; D unclear. Deletions cut 0 bases from V and 6 bases from J, with 5 bases between. The length of the CDR3 is 13 residues. CDR1 is LGHNA and CDR2 is YNFKEQ in the germline V gene. CDR3 protein: CASSQDTAGELFF. The CDR3 DNA reads as TGTGCCAGCAGCCAAGATACGGCCGGGGAGCTGTTTTTT.

This clone turned up a few times. The same CDR3 is also encoded by other DNA sequences in this sample. The V call is TRBV5-1, the J call TRBJ2-1, with D possibly being TRBD2 (6 bases). CDR1 is SGHRS and CDR2 is YFSETQ in the germline V gene. V shed 0 bases and J shed 10 bases, with 11 bases lying between them. This CDR3 comprises 13 residues. CDR3: CASSLEPSGEQFF. CDR3 DNA sequence: TGCGCCAGCAGCTTGGAGCCGAGCGGGGAGCAGTTCTTC.

CDR3 loop: CASSSVEDQETQYF. The CDR3 DNA reads as TGTGCCAGCAGCTCGGTAGAGGACCAAGAGACCCAGTACTTC. The chain employs TRBV7-9 and TRBJ2-5; unclear D gene. The V end lost 4 bases, the J end lost 0 bases, and 9 bases lay between the germline ends. CDR1 is SEHNR, CDR2 FQNEAQ, per germline (reference sequence). CDR3 length: 14 residues.

The chain joins TRBV10-3 to TRBJ2-1; TRBD2 might be the D (6 bases). Germline V gene data show CDR1 as ENHRY and CDR2 as SYGVKD. Trimming shortened V by 0 bases and J by 2 bases, and 11 bases separated the two germline ends. CDR3 length equals 16 residues. The CDR3 sequence is CAISESGWGAYNEQFF. The CDR3 coding sequence is TGTGCCATCAGTGAGTCAGGGTGGGGGGCCTACAATGAGCAGTTCTTC.

This clone was observed once. The rearrangement links TRBV14 to TRBJ1-1; no clear D gene. Germline V CDR1 and CDR2: SGHDN, FVKESK. Trimming pared 0 bases from V and 10 bases from J, leaving 12 bases between. This CDR3 spans 13 amino acids. In nucleotides, the CDR3 is TGTGCCAGCAGCCAAGAATATAGAATGGTAGCTTTCTTT. Protein product: CASSQEYRMVAFF.

The CDR3 nucleotides are TGTGCCAGCAGCCAGGGGCCCGGGACAGAATACGAGCAGTACTTC. It yields the protein CASSQGPGTEYEQYF. The chain has TRBV3-1 (or the pseudogene TRBV3-2) and TRBJ2-7; TRBD1 matches at 7 bases. With 3 bases clipped from V and 4 bases from J, the junction kept 9 bases outside the gene matches. Germline V gene lookup returns CDR1 LGHDT and CDR2 YNNKEL (reference sequence). The CDR3 totals 15 residues.

This chain connects TRBV19 to TRBJ2-7; TRBD1 matches at 7 bases. The CDR3 spans 14 residues. Germline lookup yields CDR1 LNHDA and CDR2 SQIVND (reference sequence). The ends lost 4 bases at V and 0 bases at J; junction bases unmatched: 3. The CDR3 spells CASSSRDSSYEQYF. The CDR3 coding sequence is TGTGCCAGTAGTAGCCGGGACAGCTCCTACGAGCAGTACTTC. The entire variable domain, with the rest obtained from reference TRBV19 and TRBJ2-7, is as follows: DGGITQSPKYLFRKEGQNVTLSCEQNLNHDAMYWYRQDPGQGLRLIYYSQIVNDFQKGDIAEGYSVSREKKESFPLTVTSAQKNPTAFYLCASSSRDSSYEQYFGPGTRLTVT.

The rearrangement uses TRBV5-4 and TRBJ1-6, with 11 bases fitting TRBD1. This CDR3 has 16 amino acids. The trim removed 3 bases at V and 6 bases at J, leaving 5 bases unmatched. The V gene's germline CDR1 is SGHNT and CDR2 YYREEE (reference sequence). CDR3 in DNA: TGTGCCAGCAGCTCTCGGACAGGGGGCGGTAATTCACCCCTCCACTTT. The encoded protein is CASSSRTGGGNSPLHF. Filled out from reference TRBV5-4 and TRBJ1-6, the complete variable domain reads ETGVTQSPTHLIKTRGQQVTLRCSSQSGHNTVSWYQQALGQGPQFIFQYYREEENGRGNFPPRFSGLQFPNYSSELNVNALELDDSALYLCASSSRTGGGNSPLHFGNGTRLTVT.

V and J are TRBV10-3 and TRBJ2-5; D is perhaps TRBD2 (6 bases). The CDR3 covers 14 residues. V gave up 8 bases and J gave up 2 bases, with 15 bases separating them. Germline V gene sequence: CDR1 ENHRY, CDR2 SYGVKD. Here the CDR3 reads CAIRGTGSQETQYF. The CDR3 bases are TGTGCCATCCGCGGGACGGGGTCGCAAGAGACCCAGTACTTC.

The chain is built from TRBV6-5 and TRBJ2-1, with 8 bases lining up with TRBD2. This CDR3 contains 16 residues. V shed 0 bases, J shed 5 bases, and the junction held 6 bases outside the gene matches. The V gene's germline CDR1 is MNHEY and CDR2 SVGAGI. The CDR3 loop is CASSYSRAGANNEQFF. CDR3 nucleotide sequence: TGTGCCAGCAGTTACTCGAGAGCGGGGGCAAACAATGAGCAGTTCTTC.